Following are 27 T cell receptor beta chains from one sample sequenced in a study of regulatory T cells in long-lasting Graves disease. Through Arm-PCR of CDR3 regions and iRepertoire HTBI primers, TCR beta libraries were built. From the multiplex PCR reads, TCRdb called clonotypes with MiXCR, one entry per CDR3 protein. Here the sample spans 300,000 or so distinct CDR3 sequences, about 19% being singletons. The time point was: persistent/refractory GD, antithyroid drugs over 5 years with positive TRAb. Construction of the TCR library relied on RNA isolated from PBMCs. The source was peripheral blood mononuclear cells (PBMCs), collected when the disease was refractory, from a patient treated with antithyroid drugs. The receptors were gathered from a female donor with Graves disease.

This clonotype was observed a handful of times. The gene calls are TRBV5-1 and TRBJ2-5; 9 nucleotides match TRBD2. CDR1 SGHRS and CDR2 YFSETQ come from the germline V gene. This CDR3 region has 14 residues. The trim removed 3 bases at V and 5 bases at J, leaving 5 bases unmatched. The CDR3 protein is CASSSASGTETQYF. CDR3 in DNA: TGCGCCAGCAGCTCTGCTAGCGGGACTGAGACCCAGTACTTC.

In this sample, this clonotype turned up many times. The CDR3 region is CASSLTGLAGGYYTGELFF. CDR3 coding DNA: TGTGCCAGCAGCCTAACGGGTCTAGCGGGGGGTTACTACACCGGGGAGCTGTTTTTT. The rearrangement joins TRBV7-2 to TRBJ2-2; 11 positions agree with TRBD2. The CDR3 loop spans 19 amino acids. The ends lost 5 bases at V and 3 bases at J; junction bases unmatched: 14. Germline lookup yields CDR1 SGHTA and CDR2 FQGNSA.

This clonotype has only a few counts. This chain connects TRBV7-2 to TRBJ1-5; D is unclear. Germline V CDR1 and CDR2: SGHTA, FQGNSA. The germline V and J ends were trimmed by 2 bases and 3 bases, with 11 bases remaining between them. This CDR3 spans 15 amino acids. The CDR3 protein is CASSLRRQLNQPQHF. In DNA, the CDR3 is TGTGCCAGCAGCTTACGCCGCCAGCTCAATCAGCCCCAGCATTTT.

The chain uses TRBV5-5 and TRBJ1-4; no clear D gene. The CDR3 runs 15 residues. Germline CDR1 is SGHKS and CDR2 is YYEKEE (reference sequence). Trimming took 0 bases from V and 8 from J, leaving 14 bases between them. Here the CDR3 DNA reads TGTGCCAGCAGCTTGGCGGGAGAACGGAGGGAAAAACTGTTTTTT. As protein: CASSLAGERREKLFF. Variable domain in full (rest from reference TRBV5-5 and TRBJ1-4): DAGVTQSPTHLIKTRGQQVTLRCSPISGHKSVSWYQQVLGQGPQFIFQYYEKEERGRGNFPDRFSARQFPNYSSELNVNALLLGDSALYLCASSLAGERREKLFFGSGTQLSVL.

This clonotype came up many times. This chain joins TRBV28 and TRBJ2-2, with D tentatively TRBD1 (5 bases). Trimming left V 5 bases short and J 4 bases short, with 11 bases between. The CDR3 totals 14 residues. The germline V gene has CDR1 MDHEN and CDR2 SYDVKM. CDR3 nucleotides: TGTGCCAGCAGTCGGGCAGGGCTCACCGGGGAGCTGTTTTTT. This gives the protein CASSRAGLTGELFF.

The chain uses TRBV15 and TRBJ1-3; no clear D. CDR1 is LNHNV and CDR2 is YYDKDF in the germline V gene (reference sequence). This CDR3 spans 12 amino acids. V gave up 4 bases and J gave up 1 base, with 2 bases separating them. The CDR3, as DNA: TGTGCCACCAGCACTTCTGGAAACACCATATATTTT. Its translation is CATSTSGNTIYF.

Concerning this clonotype itself: A much larger clonotype is one base distant, so this may be a read error. In DNA form, the CDR3 reads TGTGCCAGCAGCAACAGGGGCCCGAAGGAAGCTTTCTTT. As protein: CASSNRGPKEAFF. This sequence joins TRBV12-3 or TRBV12-4 and TRBJ1-1; 7 positions agree with TRBD1. J was trimmed by 8 bases and V by 6 bases; bases with no gene match: 9. This CDR3 has 13 residues.

On this clonotype: A read error may explain this, as a much larger clone is one base away. CDR3 coding DNA: TGTGCCAGCAAGGGGCAGTGGGCCCGCGACGAGCAGTACTTC. Translation: CASKGQWARDEQYF. The rearrangement links TRBV11-3 to TRBJ2-7; tentatively, D is TRBD1 (5 bases). V was shortened by 7 bases and J by 5 bases, with 18 bases between the two germline ends. CDR1 is SGHNT and CDR2 is YENEEA in the germline V gene. CDR3 length: 14 amino acids.

There are a few counts of this clonotype. The chain joins TRBV19 to TRBJ1-5; TRBD1 might be the D (5 bases). The CDR3 consists of 13 residues. CDR1 LNHDA and CDR2 SQIVND come from the germline V gene (reference sequence). Trimming took 3 bases from V and 4 from J, leaving 7 bases between them. In nucleotides, the CDR3 is TGTGCCAGTAGTATGGCAGGGAATCAGCCCCAGCATTTT. Encoded protein: CASSMAGNQPQHF.

This clonotype was seen more than once but under ten times. The CDR3 DNA reads TGCAGCGCCACGGACAGGGTGCTAGCCAAAAACATTCAGTACTTC. This codes for CSATDRVLAKNIQYF. The J gene is TRBJ2-4, the V gene TRBV29-1; 8 bases fit TRBD1. The CDR3 runs to 15 residues. V gave up 7 bases and J gave up 0 bases; unmatched junction bases: 8. Germline V gene data show CDR1 as SQVTM and CDR2 as ANQGSEA.

In this sample, this clonotype turned up a few times. A read error may be the cause here, since a much bigger clone is one base away. The chain joins TRBV28 to TRBJ2-7; tentatively, D is TRBD2 (5 bases). This CDR3 is built from 13 residues. Germline CDR1 reads MDHEN; CDR2 reads SYDVKM. The CDR3 protein is CASSLSLAYEQHF. In nucleotides, the CDR3 is TGTGCCAGCAGTTTAAGCCTAGCCTACGAGCAGCACTTC.

The CDR3 nucleotides read TGTGCCAGCAGCCCTCAGGAACGGGAGTTCTCCTACGAGCAGTACTTC. Protein product: CASSPQEREFSYEQYF. This chain links TRBV6-1 with TRBJ2-7, with D maybe TRBD2 (6 bases). The CDR3 contains 16 residues. Trimming removed 6 bases from V and 0 bases from J, with 18 bases in between. CDR1 MNHNS and CDR2 SASEGT come from the germline V gene.

This clonotype showed up many times. V gene TRBV7-2 combines with J gene TRBJ2-2; 10 bases map to TRBD2. Germline assignment: CDR1 SGHTA and CDR2 FQGNSA. The junction had 7 bases not matched to a gene; V was cut back by 5 bases and J by 4 bases. The CDR3 length is 16 residues. This chain's CDR3 is CASSPQRGGGTGELFF. DNA of the CDR3: TGTGCCAGCAGCCCACAGCGGGGGGGCGGCACCGGGGAGCTGTTTTTT. The whole variable domain, remainder taken from reference TRBV7-2 and TRBJ2-2, is GAGVSQSPSNKVTEKGKDVELRCDPISGHTALYWYRQSLGQGLEFLIYFQGNSAPDKSGLPSDRFSAERTGGSVSTLTIQRTQQEDSAVYLCASSPQRGGGTGELFFGEGSRLTVL.

This clonotype was recorded many times. The V and J genes are TRBV20-1 and TRBJ2-7, with a tentative D call TRBD2 (6 bases). Per the germline V gene, CDR1 is DFQATT and CDR2 is SNEGSKA (reference sequence). The V end was cut by 6 bases, the J end by 1 base, with 13 bases between. The CDR3 loop spans 13 amino acids. The CDR3 protein is CSAGLPESYEQYF. The CDR3 DNA follows: TGCAGTGCCGGACTACCTGAGTCCTACGAGCAGTACTTC.

The rearrangement links TRBV12-3 or TRBV12-4 to TRBJ2-7; weak D call: TRBD2 (6 bases). The germline V and J ends were trimmed by 7 bases and 4 bases, with 17 bases remaining between them. This CDR3 is 14 amino acids long. CDR3 residues: CASTHPGLPYEQYF. Here the CDR3 DNA reads TGTGCCAGCACCCATCCGGGACTCCCATACGAGCAGTACTTC.

On this clonotype itself: This could be a read error, since a much larger clone is one nucleotide away. This chain connects TRBV7-2 to TRBJ2-7, with D uncertain. CDR3 length: 11 residues. Trimming cost V 2 bases and J 12 bases, with 11 bases left between them. From germline, CDR1 is SGHTA and CDR2 FQGNSA. CDR3 loop: CASSLMAERYF. The CDR3 DNA reads as TGTGCCAGCAGCTTAATGGCAGAGAGGTACTTC.

This rearrangement joins TRBV27 to TRBJ1-2, with TRBD1 matching over 7 bases. The V gene's germline CDR1 is MNHEY and CDR2 SMNVEV (reference sequence). The CDR3 is 14 amino acids. The J segment lost 4 bases and the V segment lost 6 bases, leaving 8 bases of the junction unmatched. The CDR3 region is CASSEGAEGYGYTF. The CDR3 nucleotides are TGTGCCAGCAGCGAGGGGGCTGAGGGCTATGGCTACACCTTC.

This clonotype occurred many times. The chain has TRBV10-1 and TRBJ1-2; D unclear. The CDR3 length is 13 residues. The germline gives CDR1 WNHNN, CDR2 SYGVQD (reference sequence). Trimming stripped 2 bases from V and 2 bases from J, with 6 bases between. CDR3 loop: CASSERRNYGYTF. The CDR3 DNA sequence: TGCGCCAGCAGTGAGAGGCGGAACTATGGCTACACCTTC.

This clonotype was detected only a few times. The chain uses TRBV19 and TRBJ1-4, with D unclear. V was pared by 4 bases and J by 8 bases, with 8 bases between. The CDR3 is 12 amino acids. The germline CDR1 and CDR2 sequences are LNHDA and SQIVND (reference sequence). The CDR3 protein is CASSNKREKLFF. CDR3 nucleotide sequence: TGTGCCAGTAGTAACAAACGGGAAAAACTGTTTTTT.

This clonotype was found many times. J is TRBJ2-5 and V is TRBV2; TRBD2 aligns across 15 bases. The CDR3 is 16 residues long. Germline V CDR1 and CDR2: SNHLY, FYNNEI. V lost 4 bases and J lost 4; bases outside the gene matches: 4. The CDR3 DNA reads as TGTGCCAGCAGTGGAGGACTAGCGGGAGGGGGAGAGACCCAGTACTTC. This encodes CASSGGLAGGGETQYF.

This clonotype was seen ten or more times. The rearrangement links TRBV12-3 or TRBV12-4 to TRBJ1-5; unclear D gene. V lost 5 bases and J lost 6, with 8 bases in between. The CDR3 covers 12 residues. The CDR3 sequence is CASSIGSQPQHF. Here the CDR3 DNA reads TGTGCCAGCAGTATTGGTAGTCAGCCCCAGCATTTT.

The chain joins TRBV2 to TRBJ2-6, with TRBD1 matching over 8 bases. V lost 4 bases to trimming and J lost 4 bases; unmatched junction nucleotides: 6. The length of the CDR3 is 16 residues. Germline CDR1 SNHLY, CDR2 FYNNEI. In DNA form, the CDR3 reads TGTGCCAGCAGTGGCAACAGGGGGGTGGGGGCCAACGTCCTGACTTTC. Translating it yields CASSGNRGVGANVLTF. Based on the CDR3 plus reference TRBV2 and TRBJ2-6, the full variable domain is EPEVTQTPSHQVTQMGQEVILRCVPISNHLYFYWYRQILGQKVEFLVSFYNNEISEKSEIFDDQFSVERPDGSNFTLKIRSTKLEDSAMYFCASSGNRGVGANVLTFGAGSRLTVL.

This clonotype was observed a handful of times. The V and J genes are TRBV18 and TRBJ1-1, with D perhaps matching TRBD1 (5 bases). From germline, CDR1 is KGHSH and CDR2 LQKENI. V was clipped by 6 bases and J by 1 base, with 15 bases between them. The CDR3 consists of 15 residues. DNA of the CDR3: TGTGCCAGCTCGCGGGACGGGGCGGCGAACACTGAAGCTTTCTTT. Translating gives CASSRDGAANTEAFF.

The table lists this clonotype with a count of one. The chain recombines TRBV4-1 with TRBJ1-4; TRBD1 might be the D (5 bases). The CDR3 sequence is 15 residues long. V shed 2 bases and J shed 8 bases, with 15 bases lying between them. Germline V gene sequence: CDR1 MGHRA, CDR2 YSYEKL. CDR3 in DNA: TGCGCCAGCAGCCAAACCCTTTCACAGGCAGAAAAACTGTTTTTT. This gives the protein CASSQTLSQAEKLFF.

The V call is TRBV7-9, the J call TRBJ2-3, with 10 bases identical to TRBD2. Trimming cost V 3 bases and J 0 bases; bases outside gene matches: 3. The CDR3 loop spans 16 amino acids. Germline CDR1 is SEHNR and CDR2 is FQNEAQ (reference sequence). In DNA form, the CDR3 reads TGTGCCAGCAGCTTCCCGACTAGCGGGAGCACAGATACGCAGTATTTT. It codes for CASSFPTSGSTDTQYF.

This clonotype was observed a few times. The chain is built from TRBV7-9 and TRBJ2-2, with D perhaps TRBD1 or TRBD2 (5 bases each). The CDR3 runs 15 residues. V was shortened by 4 bases and J by 9 bases, with 18 bases between the two germline ends. CDR1 SEHNR and CDR2 FQNEAQ come from the germline V gene (reference sequence). As DNA, the CDR3 is TGTGCCAGCAGCTCCCTGGGGACCCCACGACGGGAGCTGTTTTTT. Encoded protein: CASSSLGTPRRELFF.

At least ten counts were recorded for this clonotype. The J gene is TRBJ1-1, the V gene TRBV3-1, with TRBD1 matching 8 bases. CDR3 length: 13 residues. Germline CDR1 reads LGHDT; CDR2 reads YNNKEL (reference sequence). The junction had 3 bases not matched to a gene; V was cut back by 5 bases and J by 4 bases. The CDR3 sequence is CASSSTGATEAFF. CDR3 nucleotides: TGTGCCAGCAGCTCGACAGGGGCCACTGAAGCTTTCTTT.